This T cell receptor beta chain is drawn from a study of CD8 T cells in Susac syndrome. From germline, CDR1 is LNHNV and CDR2 YYDKDF (reference sequence). The CDR3 is 15 amino acids. In the case of this clonotype: Relative to the germline gene, one junction end is altered; a read error may explain this.

The RNA input was about 0.45 to 1 ug, and it was reverse transcribed with random hexamers. TCRdb processed the immunoSEQ multiplex PCR reads anew with MiXCR; each CDR3 protein has one entry. The sample yields some 120,000 distinct CDR3 sequences, roughly 95% seen once. Peripheral blood CD8+ and CD4+ T cells were profiled by TCR beta sequencing. What was sequenced was CD4+ T cells from PBMCs. The sequence was obtained from a human donor in good health. The J gene is TRBJ1-2, the V gene TRBV15; 8 bases are a match to TRBD1. The CDR3 DNA follows: TGTGCCACCAGCGGAGACGGACAGGGCGAATGGGGCTACACCTTC. Translation gives CATSGDGQGEWGYTF.